The 14 T cell receptor beta chains below were found in one sample sequenced in a study of blood T cell repertoires in COVID-19. Data came from immunoSEQ multiplex PCR; TCRdb stores just in-frame clones and leaves some out. Among about 250,000 clones listed, 85% to 90% were seen once. The sample comprised PBMCs or T cells enriched from blood (not recorded which). The receptors were gathered from a man aged 35-49 years who had recovered from COVID-19.

J is TRBJ1-2 and V is TRBV3-1 (or the pseudogene TRBV3-2); the match to TRBD1 covers 8 bases. Unmatched junction bases numbered 8, after V lost 2 bases and J lost 6 bases. The CDR3 runs to 15 residues. Germline CDR1 LGHDT, CDR2 YNNKEL (reference sequence). The CDR3 DNA is TGTGCCAGCAGCCAATATCCAGGGGGCATGAATGGCTACACCTTC. Translated, it gives CASSQYPGGMNGYTF.

The CDR3 protein is CASRTGGLAKGYTF. The CDR3 DNA reads TGTGCCAGCAGGACAGGGGGCTTGGCGAAAGGCTACACCTTC. This chain connects TRBV27 to TRBJ1-2; 10 bases are shared with TRBD1. V lost 6 bases to trimming and J lost 8 bases; unmatched junction nucleotides: 9. CDR3 length equals 14 residues. Germline loops: CDR1 MNHEY, CDR2 SMNVEV (reference sequence).

This rearrangement joins TRBV6-5 to TRBJ1-2; 8 nucleotides line up with TRBD1. Losses at the gene ends were 3 bases for V and 6 bases for J; bases not matched to a gene: 9. From germline, CDR1 is MNHEY and CDR2 SVGAGI. This CDR3 comprises 15 residues. Here the CDR3 reads CASSYSPGGLNGYTF. The CDR3 bases are TGTGCCAGCAGTTATTCCCCAGGGGGCTTAAATGGCTACACCTTC.

This clone was observed once. This may be a read error: a much more frequent sequence differs by one nucleotide. This CDR3 reads CASSRTSGEYNEQFF. For the CDR3, the DNA is TGTGCCAGCAGCCGGACTAGCGGGGAGTACAATGAGCAGTTCTTC. J is TRBJ2-1 and V is TRBV3-1 (or the pseudogene TRBV3-2), with 12 bases fitting TRBD2. The germline V gene encodes CDR1 LGHDT and CDR2 YNNKEL (reference sequence). This CDR3 spans 15 amino acids. Trimming took 4 bases from V and 4 from J; bases not matched to a gene: 2.

The V and J genes are TRBV19 and TRBJ1-5, with TRBD1 matching over 7 bases. The ends lost 4 bases at V and 3 bases at J; junction bases unmatched: 6. The CDR3 runs 15 residues. Germline V CDR1 and CDR2: LNHDA, SQIVND (reference sequence). The CDR3 here is CASSTLGQNNQPQHF. The CDR3 DNA is TGTGCCAGTAGTACCCTGGGACAGAACAATCAGCCCCAGCATTTT.

The chain is built from TRBV21-1 and TRBJ2-6; TRBD1, the D gene given by the table, was not confirmed from the DNA. TRBV21-1 is annotated as a pseudogene. There are 19 residues in the CDR3. This CDR3 is CASTRSPPGVSSGANVLTF. CDR3 nucleotide sequence: TGTGCCAGCACCCGAAGCCCGCCAGGGGTGTCGTCTGGGGCCAACGTCCTGACTTTC.

V is TRBV5-6 and J is TRBJ2-2, with 7 bases matching TRBD1. This CDR3 is built from 16 residues. Germline CDR1 and CDR2: SGHDT and YYEEEE. The V and J ends lost 3 bases and 4 bases, in that order; junction bases with no gene match: 9. In nucleotides, the CDR3 is TGTGCCAGCAGCTCTCTTACAGGGGCGGGCACCGGGGAGCTGTTTTTT. Translating it yields CASSSLTGAGTGELFF.

The V gene is TRBV5-5, the J gene TRBJ2-7, with 9 nucleotides matching TRBD1. Germline loops: CDR1 SGHKS, CDR2 YYEKEE (reference sequence). Losses at the gene ends were 5 bases for V and 4 bases for J; bases not matched to a gene: 7. The CDR3 has 14 amino acids. CDR3 sequence reads: CASRRPGQGYEQYF. For the CDR3, the DNA is TGTGCCAGCAGGCGTCCGGGACAGGGATACGAGCAGTACTTC.

This chain links TRBV29-1 with TRBJ2-5, with D maybe TRBD2 (6 bases). V lost 2 bases, J lost 4 bases, and 17 bases lay in between. This CDR3 contains 15 residues. CDR1 SQVTM and CDR2 ANQGSEA come from the germline V gene. The DNA for the CDR3 is TGCAGCGTTGAAACCGGGCGGGAACCCGGAGAGACCCAGTACTTC. Its translation is CSVETGREPGETQYF.

The chain recombines TRBV5-8 with TRBJ2-3, with a possible D match to TRBD1 (5 bases). Per the germline V gene, CDR1 is SGHTS and CDR2 is YDEGEE. There are 12 residues in the CDR3. Trimming took 0 bases from V and 7 from J, leaving 6 bases between them. The CDR3 DNA follows: TGTGCCAGCAGCTTGGCAGGGAATACGCAGTATTTT. Its translation is CASSLAGNTQYF.

The chain recombines TRBV3-1 (or the pseudogene TRBV3-2) with TRBJ2-1; D gene uncertain. CDR3 size: 15 residues. In germline, CDR1 is LGHDT, CDR2 YNNKEL (reference sequence). Trimming stripped 5 bases from V and 0 bases from J, with 11 bases between. DNA for the CDR3: TGTGCCAGCAGCGAAAGAAAGAGCTCCTACAATGAGCAGTTCTTC. Residues: CASSERKSSYNEQFF.

The chain employs TRBV4-3 and TRBJ2-3; TRBD1 agrees at 8 bases. The length of the CDR3 is 15 residues. V lost 1 base to trimming and J lost 6 bases; unmatched junction nucleotides: 6. In germline, CDR1 is LGHNA, CDR2 YSLEER. CDR3 bases: TGCGCCAGCAGCCAAGCTCGGACAGGGTCTGATACGCAGTATTTT. Protein sequence: CASSQARTGSDTQYF.

The chain joins TRBV5-1 to TRBJ2-2; TRBD2 matches 10 bases. V shed 6 bases and J 5 bases; nucleotides not matched to a gene: 10. The CDR3 consists of 16 residues. The germline gives CDR1 SGHRS, CDR2 YFSETQ. The CDR3 nucleotides are TGCGCCAGCAAGCGGGAGGCACTAGCGGGGACCGGGGAGCTGTTTTTT. Protein sequence: CASKREALAGTGELFF.

This chain connects TRBV18 to TRBJ1-4; tentative D call: TRBD1 (6 bases). Trimming removed 3 bases from V and 8 bases from J, with 19 bases in between. Germline V gene lookup returns CDR1 KGHSH and CDR2 LQKENI. CDR3 length equals 16 residues. The CDR3 here is CASSPVTGPQVEKLFF. CDR3 DNA sequence: TGTGCCAGCTCACCCGTGACAGGTCCTCAGGTGGAAAAACTGTTTTTT. The complete variable domain, with remaining parts taken from reference TRBV18 and TRBJ1-4, reads NAGVMQNPRHLVRRRGQEARLRCSPMKGHSHVYWYRQLPEEGLKFMVYLQKENIIDESGMPKERFSAEFPKEGPSILRIQQVVRGDSAAYFCASSPVTGPQVEKLFFGSGTQLSVL.